The entry below describes one T cell receptor beta chain. Germline V gene data show CDR1 as LGHDT and CDR2 as YNNKEL (reference sequence). CDR3 size: 12 residues. V shed 1 base and J shed 5 bases, with 6 bases lying between them. This specimen belongs to a study of blood T cell repertoires in COVID-19. For the study at large: Specimens from acute and convalescent COVID-19 originated in the United States, Italy and Spain. Sample material is recorded as cDNA or gDNA derived from T cells, B-cell-depleted T cells, or PBMCs.

Original methodology: Scientists estimated how many nucleated cells there were by amplifying reference gene primers. Method: immunoSEQ multiplex PCR; TCRdb's copy keeps in-frame clones and lacks some. V and J calls and clone size follow that table, whereas D and trimming were derived from the DNA. The data contain roughly 79,000 clones, around 90% of them singletons. V and J are TRBV3-1 (or the pseudogene TRBV3-2) and TRBJ2-7; D call uncertain. The TCR comes from a woman aged 50 to 60 with acute or convalescent COVID-19. The sequencing sample was made of peripheral blood. CDR3 DNA: TGTGCCAGCAGCCAAGTCCCCGACGAGCAGTACTTC. It translates to CASSQVPDEQYF.